The 10 T cell receptor beta chains reported below all come from one sample, sequenced in a study of T-cell reconstitution after alpha-beta-depleted transplantation in children (dated by TCRdb to the mid-2010s). The treatment or condition label on this specimen signifies: allogeneic hematopoietic cell transplantation with graft depleted of TCRalphabeta T cells and CD19 B cells. The method was PCR. TCRdb names Illumina HiSeq 2500 as the instrument used. TCR libraries were prepared with molecular barcoding, using unique molecular identifiers to normalize TCRbeta repertoire quantification. TCRdb took the public reads, trimmed them with fastp at Q25, ran MiXCR for clone calling and kept in-frame beta chains. Under each unique CDR3 protein, matching rows form one entry showing the most common genes and DNA. For this sample there are around 800,000 distinct CDR3 sequences; about 16% appear just once. Jointly, the top ten make up just under 5% of the sample.

The material sequenced was PBMCs, mostly from graft donor cells, taken 360 days after TCRalphabeta/CD19-depleted stem cell transplant. The receptors were sampled from a male patient younger than 18 who had a stem cell transplant for acute lymphoblastic leukemia, so the T cells may come from the graft donor.

Worth noting for this clonotype: A read error may be the cause here, since a much bigger clone is one base away. The genes are TRBV18 and TRBJ2-5, with 9 bases that match TRBD1. This CDR3 is 14 amino acids long. Germline loops: CDR1 KGHSH, CDR2 LQKENI. V trimming: 7 bases; J trimming: 5 bases; junction bases outside the gene matches: 8. The CDR3 nucleotides read TGTGCCAGCTTACTACAGGGGGCCGGGGAGACCCAGTACTTC. This codes for CASLLQGAGETQYF.

The chain links TRBV12-3 or TRBV12-4 to TRBJ2-5; either TRBD1 or TRBD2 may supply D (5 bases each). Trimming left V 6 bases short and J 5 bases short, with 13 bases between. The CDR3 is made up of 13 amino acids. The CDR3 DNA sequence: TGTGCCAGCAGCTCAGGGACCCCCGAGACCCAGTACTTC. Its translation is CASSSGTPETQYF.

V is TRBV20-1 and J is TRBJ1-2; D remains ambiguous. The V gene's germline CDR1 is DFQATT and CDR2 SNEGSKA (reference sequence). This CDR3 is built from 14 residues. The ends were cut back, 4 bases at V and 4 bases at J, with 16 bases in the middle. CDR3 protein: CSATHRWQSYGYTF. CDR3 sequence (DNA): TGCAGTGCTACCCATAGGTGGCAAAGCTATGGCTACACCTTC.

This clonotype was observed a handful of times. V usage is TRBV6-2 or TRBV6-3 and J usage is TRBJ2-5; D is perhaps TRBD2 (5 bases). Trimming cost V 0 bases and J 3 bases, with 8 bases left between them. Germline V lookup: CDR1 MNHEY, CDR2 SVGEGT. The CDR3 extends over 14 amino acids. The CDR3 region is CASSYSRRKETQYF. CDR3 nucleotide sequence: TGTGCCAGCAGTTACTCGAGGAGGAAAGAGACCCAGTACTTC.

This clonotype was counted only a few times. The chain recombines TRBV11-2 with TRBJ2-4, with 10 nucleotides matching TRBD2. CDR1 and CDR2 from the germline V gene are SGHAT and FQNNGV. The CDR3 is made up of 13 amino acids. V dropped 7 bases and J dropped 16; count of bases not matched to a gene: 13. CDR3 residues: CASTPSTSGRAYF. The DNA of the CDR3 is TGTGCCAGCACCCCATCAACCAGCGGGAGGGCCTACTTC.

This clonotype was detected many times. The chain uses TRBV7-7 and TRBJ2-5; 14 nucleotides align to TRBD2. V shed 1 base, J shed 5 bases, and the junction held 6 bases outside the gene matches. The CDR3 has 17 amino acids. Germline values: CDR1 SSHAT, CDR2 FNYEAQ (reference sequence). The CDR3 DNA reads TGTGCCAGCAGCTTAGGGGGACTAGCGGGAGTAAGGGAGACCCAGTACTTC. It codes for CASSLGGLAGVRETQYF.

This chain links TRBV18 with TRBJ2-5; TRBD1 is a possible D gene (5 bases). V was cut by 8 bases and J by 5 bases, with 12 bases left in between. From germline, CDR1 is KGHSH and CDR2 LQKENI. This CDR3 has 12 residues. The CDR3 here is CASKGLPETQYF. CDR3 bases: TGTGCCAGCAAGGGGCTCCCGGAGACCCAGTACTTC. Together with reference TRBV18 and TRBJ2-5, the CDR3 gives the full variable domain: NAGVMQNPRHLVRRRGQEARLRCSPMKGHSHVYWYRQLPEEGLKFMVYLQKENIIDESGMPKERFSAEFPKEGPSILRIQQVVRGDSAAYFCASKGLPETQYFGPGTRLLVL.

V is TRBV12-3 or TRBV12-4 and J is TRBJ2-1; maybe TRBD2 (6 bases). The CDR3 has 14 residues. V lost 7 bases, J lost 2 bases, and 12 bases lay in between. CDR3 in amino acids: CASIAGRPYNEQFF. CDR3 nucleotide sequence: TGTGCCAGCATCGCCGGGAGACCCTACAATGAGCAGTTCTTC.

The V and J genes are TRBV12-3 or TRBV12-4 and TRBJ2-2; 7 bases map to TRBD2. There are 16 residues in the CDR3. After removal of 4 bases from V and 3 bases from J, the junction contained 8 bases not matched to a gene. CDR3: CASSSHAAGHTGELFF. In DNA form, the CDR3 reads TGTGCCAGCAGTTCGCATGCAGCGGGACACACCGGGGAGCTGTTTTTT.

This clonotype was seen ten or more times. The V call is TRBV4-1, the J call TRBJ2-5; no firm D call. Trimming removed 1 base from V and 2 bases from J, with 5 bases in between. This CDR3 has 13 residues. Germline V gives CDR1 MGHRA, CDR2 YSYEKL. The CDR3 loop is CASSQGRQETQYF. CDR3 bases: TGCGCCAGCAGCCAAGGGCGGCAAGAGACCCAGTACTTC.